This TCR beta chain was sequenced during a study of T cell repertoires in cytomegalovirus infection. Across the study: Researchers turned to recently identified HLA-C-restricted CMV epitopes as well as well-studied HLA-B-restricted ones. Signatures in public TCR beta sequences pointed to both CMV infection and matching HLA type. The study's findings and limits: HLA-C-restricted CMV clonotypes gave the most frequent clonotype in two of eight donors. Carriers of CMV and the relevant HLA type were discriminated by public TCR beta frequency.

MiXCR, run by TCRdb on the reads, gives a single entry per CDR3 protein. This sample has roughly 800,000 distinct CDR3 sequences, with just under 30% found just once. V shed 2 bases and J shed 2 bases, with 7 bases lying between them. The CDR3 is 13 residues long. CDR1 and CDR2 (germline): PRHDT, FYEKMQ (reference sequence). About this clonotype: Its antigen is unknown.

Material: cultured CD8+ T cells from PBMCs, obtained from culture after CMV antigen stimulation. The source is a human donor in good health (CMV status not recorded). Some clones in this sample may be carry-over from other donors' samples. J is TRBJ2-7 and V is TRBV13, with D uncertain. CDR3 amino acids: CASSLRQTYEQYF. The DNA of the CDR3 is TGTGCCAGCAGCTTACGGCAAACCTACGAGCAGTACTTC.